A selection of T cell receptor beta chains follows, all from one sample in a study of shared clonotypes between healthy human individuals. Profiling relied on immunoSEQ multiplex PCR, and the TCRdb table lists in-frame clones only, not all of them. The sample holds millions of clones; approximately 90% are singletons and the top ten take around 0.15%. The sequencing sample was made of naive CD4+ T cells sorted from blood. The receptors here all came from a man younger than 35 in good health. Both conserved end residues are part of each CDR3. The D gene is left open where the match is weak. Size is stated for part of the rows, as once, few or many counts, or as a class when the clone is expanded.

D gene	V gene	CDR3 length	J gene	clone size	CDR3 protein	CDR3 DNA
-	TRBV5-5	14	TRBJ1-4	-	CASSLGGGWEKLFF	TGTGCCAGCAGCCTCGGTGGGGGATGGGAAAAACTGTTTTTT
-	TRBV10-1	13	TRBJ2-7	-	CASSESTRYEQYF	TGCGCCAGCAGTGAGTCAACCAGGTACGAGCAGTACTTC
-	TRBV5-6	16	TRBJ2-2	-	CASSLVAGSGTGELFF	TGTGCCAGCAGCTTGGTCGCAGGGTCGGGCACCGGGGAGCTGTTTTTT
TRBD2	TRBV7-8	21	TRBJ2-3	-	CASSLGFGGTSGSGITDTQYF	TGTGCCAGCAGCTTAGGGTTTGGAGGGACTAGCGGGAGTGGGATCACAGATACGCAGTATTTT
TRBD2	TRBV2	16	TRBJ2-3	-	CASRRTSGGRTDTQYF	TGTGCCAGCAGAAGGACTAGCGGGGGGAGGACAGATACGCAGTATTTT
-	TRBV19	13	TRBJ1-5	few	CASSPYSNQPQHF	TGTGCCAGTAGCCCCTATAGCAATCAGCCCCAGCATTTT
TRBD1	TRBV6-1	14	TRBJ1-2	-	CASSPQGQPYGYTF	TGTGCCAGCAGTCCCCAGGGACAGCCCTATGGCTACACCTTC
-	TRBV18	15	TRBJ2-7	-	CASSPFERVSYEQYF	TGTGCCAGCTCACCGTTCGAGAGGGTCTCCTACGAGCAGTACTTC
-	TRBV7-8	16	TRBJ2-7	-	CASSPRGIRDSYEQYF	TGTGCCAGCAGCCCCCGAGGGATAAGAGACTCCTACGAGCAGTACTTC
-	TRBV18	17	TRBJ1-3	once	CASSHKGERYSGNTIYF	TGTGCCAGCTCACATAAGGGAGAACGGTACTCTGGAAACACCATATATTTT
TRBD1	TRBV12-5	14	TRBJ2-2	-	CASGSTGGTGELFF	TGTGCTAGTGGTTCGACAGGGGGGACCGGGGAGCTGTTTTTT
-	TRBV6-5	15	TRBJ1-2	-	CASSYSGGLNYGYTF	TGTGCCAGCAGTTACTCAGGGGGTCTTAACTATGGCTACACCTTC
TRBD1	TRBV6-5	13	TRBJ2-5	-	CASSYARGETQYF	TGTGCCAGCAGTTACGCCAGGGGGGAGACCCAGTACTTC
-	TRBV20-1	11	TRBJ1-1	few	CSGVENTEAFF	TGCAGTGGTGTAGAGAACACTGAAGCTTTCTTT
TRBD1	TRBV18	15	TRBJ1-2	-	CASSPLTGARYGYTF	TGTGCCAGCTCACCACTAACAGGGGCGCGCTATGGCTACACCTTC
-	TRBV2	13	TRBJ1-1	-	CASSEFSNTEAFF	TGTGCCAGCAGTGAATTTAGTAACACTGAAGCTTTCTTT
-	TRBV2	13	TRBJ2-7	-	CASSAQGPYEQYF	TGTGCCAGCAGTGCCCAGGGGCCCTACGAGCAGTACTTC